A selection of T cell receptor beta chains follows, all from one sample in a study of radiotherapy plus CTLA-4 blockade in lung cancer. Data came from immunoSEQ multiplex PCR; TCRdb stores just in-frame clones and leaves some out. The sample holds tens of thousands of clones, around 80% seen once. This sample comprised peripheral blood, obtained from a patient treated with radiotherapy plus ipilimumab. The origin of the receptors is a human donor with non-small cell lung cancer who had stable disease on radiotherapy plus ipilimumab. Both conserved end residues are part of each CDR3. The D gene is left open where the match is weak. Where a row states a size, it is once, few, many or the class of an expanded clone; other rows omit it.

clone_size,j_call,v_call,d_call,cdr3_nt,cdr3_aa
-,TRBJ2-2,TRBV5-1,-,TGCGCCAGCAGCCTCATATACAAGACCGGGGAGCTGTTTTTT,CASSLIYKTGELFF
-,TRBJ2-1,TRBV5-6,-,TGTGCCAGCAGCCCTCGGGTCTCCTACAATGAGCAGTTCTTC,CASSPRVSYNEQFF
-,TRBJ2-1,TRBV9,-,TGTGCCAGCAGCGTAGTAGGGGGGGCATCCTACAATGAGCAGTTCTTC,CASSVVGGASYNEQFF
-,TRBJ1-4,TRBV5-1,TRBD1,TGCGCCAGCAGCTTAGCCAGGACAGGCCTTAATGAAAAACTGTTTTTT,CASSLARTGLNEKLFF
-,TRBJ1-2,TRBV4-1,TRBD1,TGCGCCAGCAGCCAATCGGGACAGCGGGGATATGGCTACACCTTC,CASSQSGQRGYGYTF
-,TRBJ1-1,TRBV25-1,TRBD1,TGTGCCAGCAGGCCGGACAGGGGGCTGCACACTGAAGCTTTCTTT,CASRPDRGLHTEAFF
few,TRBJ1-2,TRBV6-5,-,TGTGCCAGCAGCTCACAGGGAGTCTATGGCTACACCTTC,CASSSQGVYGYTF
-,TRBJ1-2,TRBV9,-,TGTGCCAGCAGCCTAGGGGTGGGGACGGCGAACTATGGCTACACCTTC,CASSLGVGTANYGYTF
few,TRBJ2-2,TRBV5-4,-,TGTGCCAGCAGCTCCCTGGCGGGGGCCGCGAACACCGGGGAGCTGTTTTTT,CASSSLAGAANTGELFF
-,TRBJ1-1,TRBV9,-,TGTGCCAGCAGCGCGAGAATCGGACTCAAGGAGGGCACTGAAGCTTTCTTT,CASSARIGLKEGTEAFF
-,TRBJ1-1,TRBV6-5,TRBD1,TGTGCCAGCAGTTACTCCCCCAGGGGGACTGAAGCTTTCTTT,CASSYSPRGTEAFF
-,TRBJ2-1,TRBV7-6,-,TGTGCCAGCAGCTTAGCGGGGGGCATACACAATGAGCAGTTCTTC,CASSLAGGIHNEQFF
-,TRBJ1-6,TRBV2,-,TGTGCCAGCAGCTCGACAGGCGCCGATTCACCCCTCCACTTT,CASSSTGADSPLHF
-,TRBJ2-3,TRBV5-1,-,TGCGCCAGCAGCACCATTCCCGGGATTGACACAGATACGCAGTATTTT,CASSTIPGIDTDTQYF
-,TRBJ1-1,TRBV30,TRBD1,TGTGCCTGGAGTGGGCAGGGGGGCACTGAAGCTTTCTTT,CAWSGQGGTEAFF